This entry describes one T cell receptor beta chain. The data are from a study of shared clonotypes between healthy human individuals. Across the whole study: The donor pool was made up of two women and three men aged 18 to 49.

Germline V gene lookup returns CDR1 SNHLY and CDR2 FYNNEI. CDR3 size: 12 residues. After removal of 9 bases from V and 8 bases from J, the junction contained 6 bases not matched to a gene. Profiling relied on immunoSEQ multiplex PCR, and the TCRdb table lists in-frame clones only, not all of them. Of about 2.3 million clones in the sample, 90% to 95% were seen once. The study drew its donors from healthy HIV-negative adults without recent acute infections or vaccinations. Sequenced: naive CD4+ T cells from PBMCs. Stated subset: CD45RA+ positively selected. This sequence was found in a man between 18 and 29 years old in good health. Some clones in this sample may be carry-over from other donors' samples. This rearrangement joins TRBV2 to TRBJ2-1, with 8 bases lining up with TRBD2. The CDR3 is CARAGVGDEQFF. DNA of the CDR3: TGTGCCAGAGCGGGAGTCGGCGATGAGCAGTTCTTC. Looking up the rest from reference TRBV2 and TRBJ2-1 gives the full variable domain: EPEVTQTPSHQVTQMGQEVILRCVPISNHLYFYWYRQILGQKVEFLVSFYNNEISEKSEIFDDQFSVERPDGSNFTLKIRSTKLEDSAMYFCARAGVGDEQFFGPGTRLTVL.